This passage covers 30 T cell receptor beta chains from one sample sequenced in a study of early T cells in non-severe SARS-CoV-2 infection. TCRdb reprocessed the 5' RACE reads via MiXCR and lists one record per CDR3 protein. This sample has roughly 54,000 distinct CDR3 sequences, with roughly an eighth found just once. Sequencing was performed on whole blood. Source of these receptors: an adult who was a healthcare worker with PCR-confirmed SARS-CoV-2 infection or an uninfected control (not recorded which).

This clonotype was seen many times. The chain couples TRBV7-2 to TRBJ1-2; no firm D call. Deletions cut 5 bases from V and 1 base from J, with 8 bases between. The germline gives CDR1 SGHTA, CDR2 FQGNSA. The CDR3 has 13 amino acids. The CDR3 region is CASSLDNNYGYTF. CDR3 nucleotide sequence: TGTGCCAGCAGCCTCGACAATAACTATGGCTACACCTTC.

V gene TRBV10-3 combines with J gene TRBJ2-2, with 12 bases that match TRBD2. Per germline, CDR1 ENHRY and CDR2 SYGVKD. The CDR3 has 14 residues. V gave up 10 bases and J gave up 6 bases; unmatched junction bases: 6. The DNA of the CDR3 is TGTGCCAGCCGACTAGCGGGAGAGTCCGGGGAGCTGTTTTTT. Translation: CASRLAGESGELFF.

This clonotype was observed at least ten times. CDR3: CASSTEKSEQYF. Written as DNA, the CDR3 is TGTGCCAGCAGCACCGAAAAGTCAGAGCAGTACTTC. The chain combines TRBV7-9 with TRBJ2-7; D is unresolved. Germline loops: CDR1 SEHNR, CDR2 FQNEAQ (reference sequence). The germline V and J ends were trimmed by 5 bases and 7 bases, with 12 bases remaining between them. The CDR3 has 12 amino acids.

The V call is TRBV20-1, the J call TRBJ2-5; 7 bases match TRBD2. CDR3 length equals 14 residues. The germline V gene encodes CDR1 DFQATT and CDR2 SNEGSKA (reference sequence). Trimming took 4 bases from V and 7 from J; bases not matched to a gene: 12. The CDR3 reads CSAKRDGGELTQYF. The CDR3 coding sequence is TGCAGTGCTAAGCGGGATGGGGGGGAGCTGACCCAGTACTTC.

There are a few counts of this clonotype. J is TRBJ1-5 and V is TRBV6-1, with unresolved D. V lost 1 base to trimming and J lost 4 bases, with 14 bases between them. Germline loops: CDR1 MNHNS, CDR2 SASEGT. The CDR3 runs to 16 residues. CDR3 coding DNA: TGTGCCAGCAGTGAAGTTCGGCTGTCAGCGAATCAGCCCCAGCATTTT. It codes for CASSEVRLSANQPQHF.

This chain's CDR3 is CSATGRGRGDNSPLHF. The CDR3 coding sequence is TGCAGTGCTACAGGCCGGGGGAGGGGAGATAATTCACCCCTCCACTTT. This chain connects TRBV20-1 to TRBJ1-6; D perhaps matches TRBD1 (5 bases). V was pared by 4 bases and J by 5 bases, with 18 bases between. Germline V gives CDR1 DFQATT, CDR2 SNEGSKA (reference sequence). The CDR3 spans 16 residues.

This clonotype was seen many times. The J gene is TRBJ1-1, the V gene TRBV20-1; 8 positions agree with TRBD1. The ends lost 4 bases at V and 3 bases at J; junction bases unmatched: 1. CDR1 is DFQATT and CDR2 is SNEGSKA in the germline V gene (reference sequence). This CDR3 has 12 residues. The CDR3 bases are TGCAGTGCTACGGACAGGGACACTGAAGCTTTCTTT. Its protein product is CSATDRDTEAFF.

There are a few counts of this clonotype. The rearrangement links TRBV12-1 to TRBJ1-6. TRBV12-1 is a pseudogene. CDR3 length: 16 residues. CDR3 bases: TGTGCCAGCATAGGACCGCAGAGCTCCTATAATTCACCCCTCCACTTT. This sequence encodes CASIGPQSSYNSPLHF.

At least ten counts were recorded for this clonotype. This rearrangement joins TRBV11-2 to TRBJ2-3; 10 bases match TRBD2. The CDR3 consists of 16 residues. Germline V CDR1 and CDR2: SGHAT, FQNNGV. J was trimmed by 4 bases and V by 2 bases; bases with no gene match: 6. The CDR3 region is CASSLIAGGYPDTQYF. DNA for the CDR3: TGTGCCAGCAGCTTAATAGCGGGGGGTTATCCAGATACGCAGTATTTT.

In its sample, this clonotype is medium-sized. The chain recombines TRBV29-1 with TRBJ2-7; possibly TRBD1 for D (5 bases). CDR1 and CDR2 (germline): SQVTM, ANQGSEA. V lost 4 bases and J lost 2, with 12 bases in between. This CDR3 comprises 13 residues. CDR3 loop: CSVVGQGTYEQYF. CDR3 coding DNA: TGCAGCGTTGTTGGGCAGGGAACCTACGAGCAGTACTTC.

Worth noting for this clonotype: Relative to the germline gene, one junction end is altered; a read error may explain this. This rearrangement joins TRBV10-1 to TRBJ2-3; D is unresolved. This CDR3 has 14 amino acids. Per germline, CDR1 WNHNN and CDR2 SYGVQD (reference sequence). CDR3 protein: CASSRTFSTDAQYF. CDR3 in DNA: TGCGCCAGCTCCCGGACGTTTAGCACAGATGCGCAGTATTTT.

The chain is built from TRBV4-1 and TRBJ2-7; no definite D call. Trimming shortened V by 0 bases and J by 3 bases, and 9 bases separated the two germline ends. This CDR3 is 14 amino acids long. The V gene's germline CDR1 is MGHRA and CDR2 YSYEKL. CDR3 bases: TGCGCCAGCAGCCAAGATAATGGGGACTACGAGCAGTACTTC. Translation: CASSQDNGDYEQYF.

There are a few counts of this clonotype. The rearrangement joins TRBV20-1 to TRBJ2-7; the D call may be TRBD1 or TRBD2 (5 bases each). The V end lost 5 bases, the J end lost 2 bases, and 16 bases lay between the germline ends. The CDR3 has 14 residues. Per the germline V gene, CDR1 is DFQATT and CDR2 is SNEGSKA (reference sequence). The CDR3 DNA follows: TGCAGTGCTCCTGACCCGGGACGGACCTACGAGCAGTACTTC. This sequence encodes CSAPDPGRTYEQYF.

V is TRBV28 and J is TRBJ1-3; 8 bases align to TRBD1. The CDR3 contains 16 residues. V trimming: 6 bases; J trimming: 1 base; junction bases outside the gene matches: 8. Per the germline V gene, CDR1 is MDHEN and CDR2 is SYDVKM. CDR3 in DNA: TGTGCCAGCAGCCATAACAGGGGGAAGTCTGGAAACACCATATATTTT. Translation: CASSHNRGKSGNTIYF.

CDR3 sequence: CASSDSLGHYQYF. Here the CDR3 DNA reads TGTGCCAGCAGTGACTCACTGGGACATTATCAGTACTTC. The J gene is TRBJ2-4, the V gene TRBV6-4, with D possibly being TRBD1 (6 bases). V was cut by 0 bases and J by 12 bases, with 12 bases left in between. Germline CDR1 is MRHNA and CDR2 is SNTAGT. CDR3 length: 13 amino acids.

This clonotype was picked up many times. The CDR3 DNA reads as TGTGCCAGCAGCCGGGAAACAGGGGGCATAGAAGAGACCCAGTACTTC. This translates into CASSRETGGIEETQYF. This chain links TRBV7-9 with TRBJ2-5; 9 bases line up with TRBD1. The CDR3 consists of 16 residues. The trim removed 5 bases at V and 3 bases at J, leaving 10 bases unmatched. Germline-derived CDR1 and CDR2 are SEHNR and FQNEAQ (reference sequence). Combining the CDR3 with reference TRBV7-9 and TRBJ2-5 gives the whole variable domain DTGVSQNPRHKITKRGQNVTFRCDPISEHNRLYWYRQTLGQGPEFLTYFQNEAQLEKSRLLSDRFSAERPKGSFSTLEIQRTEQGDSAMYLCASSRETGGIEETQYFGPGTRLLVL.

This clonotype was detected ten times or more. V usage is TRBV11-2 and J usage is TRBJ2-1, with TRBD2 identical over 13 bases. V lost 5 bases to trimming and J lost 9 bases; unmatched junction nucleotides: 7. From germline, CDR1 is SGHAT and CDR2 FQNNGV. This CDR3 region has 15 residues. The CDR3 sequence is CASSKGLAGVVEQFF. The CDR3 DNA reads TGTGCCAGCAGCAAAGGACTAGCGGGAGTTGTTGAGCAGTTCTTC.

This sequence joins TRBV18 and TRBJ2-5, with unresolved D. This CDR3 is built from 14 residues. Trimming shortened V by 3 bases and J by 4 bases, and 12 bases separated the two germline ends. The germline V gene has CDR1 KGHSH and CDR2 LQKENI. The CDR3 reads CASSPTLGGETQYF. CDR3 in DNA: TGTGCCAGCTCACCCACTTTGGGCGGAGAGACCCAGTACTTC.

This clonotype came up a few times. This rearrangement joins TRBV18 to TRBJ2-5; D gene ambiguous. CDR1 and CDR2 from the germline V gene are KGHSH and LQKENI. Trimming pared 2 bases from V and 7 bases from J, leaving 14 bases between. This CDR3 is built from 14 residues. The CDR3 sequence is CASSPDTPLVTQYF. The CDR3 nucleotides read TGTGCCAGCTCACCAGATACCCCCTTGGTGACCCAGTACTTC.

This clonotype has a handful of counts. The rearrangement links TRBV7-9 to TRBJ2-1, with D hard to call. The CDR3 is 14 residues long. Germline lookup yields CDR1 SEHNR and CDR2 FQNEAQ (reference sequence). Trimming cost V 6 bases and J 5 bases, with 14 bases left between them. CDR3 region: CASSQYDGNNEQFF. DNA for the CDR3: TGTGCCAGCAGTCAATACGACGGAAACAATGAGCAGTTCTTC.

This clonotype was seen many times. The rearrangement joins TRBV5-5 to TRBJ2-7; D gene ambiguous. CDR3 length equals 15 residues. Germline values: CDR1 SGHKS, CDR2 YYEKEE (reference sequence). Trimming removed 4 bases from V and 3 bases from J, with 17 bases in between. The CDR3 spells CASSLNMGRIYEQYF. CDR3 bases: TGTGCCAGCAGCCTGAATATGGGCAGGATCTACGAGCAGTACTTC.

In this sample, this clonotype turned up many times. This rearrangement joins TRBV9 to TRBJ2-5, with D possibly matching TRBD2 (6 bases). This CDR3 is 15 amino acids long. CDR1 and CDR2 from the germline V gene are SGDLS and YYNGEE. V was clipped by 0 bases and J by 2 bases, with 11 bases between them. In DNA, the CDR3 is TGTGCCAGCAGCGTAGCCCCCCGGGGGCAAGAGACCCAGTACTTC. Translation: CASSVAPRGQETQYF.

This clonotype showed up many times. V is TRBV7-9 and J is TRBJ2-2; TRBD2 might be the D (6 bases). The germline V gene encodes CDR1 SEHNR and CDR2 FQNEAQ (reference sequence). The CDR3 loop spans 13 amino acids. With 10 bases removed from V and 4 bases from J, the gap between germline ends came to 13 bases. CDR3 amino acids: CAIPRRGTGELFF. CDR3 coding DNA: TGTGCCATCCCCCGGAGGGGCACCGGGGAGCTGTTTTTT.

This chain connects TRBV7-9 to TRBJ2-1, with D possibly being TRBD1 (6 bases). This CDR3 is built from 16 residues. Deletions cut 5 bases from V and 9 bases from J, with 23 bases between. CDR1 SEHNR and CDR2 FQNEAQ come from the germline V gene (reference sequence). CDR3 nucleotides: TGTGCCAGCAGCCTTATTACAGGGTCACGCTTTGGTGAGCAGTTCTTC. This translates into CASSLITGSRFGEQFF.

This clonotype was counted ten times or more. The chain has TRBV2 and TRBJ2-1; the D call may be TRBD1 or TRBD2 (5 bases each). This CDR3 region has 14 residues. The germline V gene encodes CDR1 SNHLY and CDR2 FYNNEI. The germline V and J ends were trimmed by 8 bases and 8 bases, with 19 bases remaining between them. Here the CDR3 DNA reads TGTGCCAGCTGGGCCCAGGGAGCGTCAGATGAGCAGTTCTTC. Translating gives CASWAQGASDEQFF.

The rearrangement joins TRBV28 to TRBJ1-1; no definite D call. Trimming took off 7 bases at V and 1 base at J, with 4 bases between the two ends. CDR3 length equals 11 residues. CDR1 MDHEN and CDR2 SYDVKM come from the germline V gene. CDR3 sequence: CASISNTEAFF. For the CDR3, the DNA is TGTGCCAGCATCTCGAACACTGAAGCTTTCTTT. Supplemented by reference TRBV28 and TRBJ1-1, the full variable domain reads DVKVTQSSRYLVKRTGEKVFLECVQDMDHENMFWYRQDPGLGLRLIYFSYDVKMKEKGDIPEGYSVSREKKERFSLILESASTNQTSMYLCASISNTEAFFGQGTRLTVV.

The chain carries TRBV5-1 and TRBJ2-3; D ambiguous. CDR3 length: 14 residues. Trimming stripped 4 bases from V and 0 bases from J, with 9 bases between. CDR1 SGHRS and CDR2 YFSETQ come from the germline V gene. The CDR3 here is CASSHATSTDTQYF. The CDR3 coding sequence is TGCGCCAGCAGCCATGCAACGAGCACAGATACGCAGTATTTT. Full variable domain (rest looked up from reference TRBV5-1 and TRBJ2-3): KAGVTQTPRYLIKTRGQQVTLSCSPISGHRSVSWYQQTPGQGLQFLFEYFSETQRNKGNFPGRFSGRQFSNSRSEMNVSTLELGDSALYLCASSHATSTDTQYFGPGTRLTVL.

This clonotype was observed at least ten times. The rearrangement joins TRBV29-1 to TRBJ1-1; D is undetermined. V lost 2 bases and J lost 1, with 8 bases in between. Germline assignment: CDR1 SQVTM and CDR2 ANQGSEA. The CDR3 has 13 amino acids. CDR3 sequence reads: CSVEFSGNTEAFF. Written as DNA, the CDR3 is TGCAGCGTTGAATTCTCCGGGAACACTGAAGCTTTCTTT.

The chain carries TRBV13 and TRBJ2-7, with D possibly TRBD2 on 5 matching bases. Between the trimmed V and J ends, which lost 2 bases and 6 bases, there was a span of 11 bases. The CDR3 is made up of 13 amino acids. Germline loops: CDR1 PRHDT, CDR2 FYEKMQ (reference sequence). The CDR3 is CASSLSMGSEQYF. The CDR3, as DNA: TGTGCCAGCAGCTTATCTATGGGGAGCGAGCAGTACTTC.

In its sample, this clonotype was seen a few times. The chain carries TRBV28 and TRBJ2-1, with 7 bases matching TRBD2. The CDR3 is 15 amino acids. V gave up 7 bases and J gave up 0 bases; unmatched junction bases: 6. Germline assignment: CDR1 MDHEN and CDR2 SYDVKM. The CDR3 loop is CASNLGGSSYNEQFF. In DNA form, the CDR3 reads TGTGCCAGCAATCTGGGCGGGAGCTCCTACAATGAGCAGTTCTTC. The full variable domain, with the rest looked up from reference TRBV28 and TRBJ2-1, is DVKVTQSSRYLVKRTGEKVFLECVQDMDHENMFWYRQDPGLGLRLIYFSYDVKMKEKGDIPEGYSVSREKKERFSLILESASTNQTSMYLCASNLGGSSYNEQFFGPGTRLTVL.